These T cell receptor beta chains were read from a single sample in a study of OX40 agonist ivuxolimab in advanced cancers. Here immunoSEQ multiplex PCR was the method, and the copy in TCRdb shows in-frame clones only, minus some. The data show some 50,000 clones, roughly four fifths seen once. Sequences were derived from CD4+ or CD8+ T cells sorted from blood, sampled in a trial of the OX40 agonist ivuxolimab. These receptors originate from an adult with an advanced solid tumor such as melanoma, head and neck, liver or kidney cancer. The CDR3 runs from the conserved cysteine through the conserved F or W. Each record gives: J gene, D gene, clone size, V gene, CDR3 protein, CDR3 DNA. A D gene is named only where the DNA matches it firmly. Rows give clone size only sometimes, using once, few, many, or a class for an expanded clone.

j_call: TRBJ1-1; d_call: .; clone_size: few; v_call: TRBV5-1; cdr3_aa: CASSSTFTDTEAFF; cdr3_nt: TGCGCCAGCAGCTCTACATTTACGGACACTGAAGCTTTCTTT
j_call: TRBJ1-1; d_call: .; clone_size: .; v_call: TRBV6-6; cdr3_aa: CASSARDVNTEAFF; cdr3_nt: TGTGCCAGCAGTGCTAGGGACGTGAACACTGAAGCTTTCTTT
j_call: TRBJ1-5; d_call: .; clone_size: .; v_call: TRBV5-6; cdr3_aa: CASSLGPRFNQPQHF; cdr3_nt: TGTGCCAGCAGCTTGGGGCCCCGGTTCAATCAGCCCCAGCATTTT
j_call: TRBJ2-7; d_call: .; clone_size: .; v_call: TRBV29-1; cdr3_aa: CSVGCEQYF; cdr3_nt: TGCAGCGTTGGCTGTGAGCAGTACTTC
j_call: TRBJ1-3; d_call: TRBD1; clone_size: .; v_call: TRBV6-6; cdr3_aa: CASSYSTGLARNTIYF; cdr3_nt: TGTGCCAGCAGTTACTCGACAGGGTTGGCTAGAAACACCATATATTTT
j_call: TRBJ2-1; d_call: TRBD1; clone_size: few; v_call: TRBV28; cdr3_aa: CASTPGQGAYNEQFF; cdr3_nt: TGTGCCAGCACCCCGGGACAGGGGGCCTACAATGAGCAGTTCTTC
j_call: TRBJ2-7; d_call: .; clone_size: .; v_call: TRBV9; cdr3_aa: CASSVDGGDDEQYF; cdr3_nt: TGTGCCAGCAGCGTAGATGGAGGGGACGACGAGCAGTACTTC
j_call: TRBJ1-3; d_call: .; clone_size: .; v_call: TRBV5-5; cdr3_aa: CASSLVPAGNTIYF; cdr3_nt: TGTGCCAGCAGCTTGGTCCCGGCCGGAAACACCATATATTTT
j_call: TRBJ2-5; d_call: TRBD1; clone_size: .; v_call: TRBV19; cdr3_aa: CASKNRGQETQYF; cdr3_nt: TGTGCCAGTAAAAACAGGGGGCAAGAGACCCAGTACTTC
j_call: TRBJ2-3; d_call: .; clone_size: .; v_call: TRBV2; cdr3_aa: CASWGVGETDTQYF; cdr3_nt: TGTGCCAGCTGGGGGGTTGGTGAAACAGATACGCAGTATTTT
j_call: TRBJ2-7; d_call: TRBD1; clone_size: .; v_call: TRBV28; cdr3_aa: CASSFVLGTESYEQYF; cdr3_nt: TGTGCCAGCAGTTTTGTCCTCGGGACAGAGTCCTACGAGCAGTACTTC
j_call: TRBJ1-5; d_call: TRBD1; clone_size: .; v_call: TRBV9; cdr3_aa: CASSAGQGLSNQPQHF; cdr3_nt: TGTGCCAGCAGCGCCGGACAGGGGTTGAGCAATCAGCCCCAGCATTTT
j_call: TRBJ2-5; d_call: .; clone_size: .; v_call: TRBV18; cdr3_aa: CASSPVGETQYF; cdr3_nt: TGTGCCAGCTCACCTGTCGGGGAGACCCAGTACTTC
j_call: TRBJ2-2; d_call: .; clone_size: .; v_call: TRBV5-1; cdr3_aa: CASSGQGTNTGELFF; cdr3_nt: TGCGCCAGCAGTGGGCAGGGAACGAACACCGGGGAGCTGTTTTTT
j_call: TRBJ1-2; d_call: TRBD1; clone_size: .; v_call: TRBV6-1; cdr3_aa: CASREPDRVGGYTF; cdr3_nt: TGTGCCAGCAGGGAACCAGACAGGGTGGGAGGCTACACCTTC
j_call: TRBJ2-5; d_call: TRBD2; clone_size: .; v_call: TRBV19; cdr3_aa: CASSILGSSSGGAETQYF; cdr3_nt: TGTGCCAGTAGTATCCTGGGGTCGTCTAGCGGGGGGGCCGAGACCCAGTACTTC
j_call: TRBJ2-5; d_call: TRBD2; clone_size: .; v_call: TRBV9; cdr3_aa: CASSSGLAGIWDGETQYF; cdr3_nt: TGTGCCAGCAGCTCCGGGCTAGCGGGGATCTGGGATGGAGAGACCCAGTACTTC
j_call: TRBJ2-1; d_call: TRBD1; clone_size: once; v_call: TRBV10-3; cdr3_aa: CAIRPGQGLDEQFF; cdr3_nt: TGTGCCATCAGGCCGGGACAGGGTTTGGATGAGCAGTTCTTC
j_call: TRBJ2-5; d_call: TRBD2; clone_size: .; v_call: TRBV19; cdr3_aa: CASTASGGTQYF; cdr3_nt: TGTGCCAGTACCGCTAGCGGGGGTACCCAGTACTTC
j_call: TRBJ2-7; d_call: .; clone_size: once; v_call: TRBV6-1; cdr3_aa: CASRHHGGYEQYF; cdr3_nt: TGTGCCAGCCGACACCATGGAGGATACGAGCAGTACTTC
j_call: TRBJ2-5; d_call: TRBD1; clone_size: once; v_call: TRBV28; cdr3_aa: CASSLPVGQGGETQYF; cdr3_nt: TGTGCCAGCAGTCTCCCCGTCGGACAGGGAGGAGAGACCCAGTACTTC
j_call: TRBJ2-2; d_call: TRBD2; clone_size: .; v_call: TRBV2; cdr3_aa: CASSGLAVGELFF; cdr3_nt: TGTGCCAGCAGTGGACTAGCGGTAGGGGAGCTGTTTTTT
j_call: TRBJ2-1; d_call: TRBD2; clone_size: .; v_call: TRBV9; cdr3_aa: CASSVDILAGNNEQFF; cdr3_nt: TGTGCCAGCAGCGTAGACATACTAGCGGGGAACAATGAGCAGTTCTTC
j_call: TRBJ1-2; d_call: TRBD1; clone_size: .; v_call: TRBV4-1; cdr3_aa: CASSQDRDSTTNYGYTF; cdr3_nt: TGCGCCAGCAGCCAAGATAGGGACAGTACTACTAACTATGGCTACACCTTC
j_call: TRBJ2-3; d_call: .; clone_size: .; v_call: TRBV28; cdr3_aa: CASSQGGADTQYF; cdr3_nt: TGTGCCAGCAGTCAAGGGGGGGCAGATACGCAGTATTTT
j_call: TRBJ2-2; d_call: TRBD2; clone_size: .; v_call: TRBV5-4; cdr3_aa: CASSGGLAGATNTGELFF; cdr3_nt: TGTGCCAGCAGCGGGGGACTAGCGGGGGCGACGAACACCGGGGAGCTGTTTTTT
j_call: TRBJ2-7; d_call: TRBD2; clone_size: .; v_call: TRBV18; cdr3_aa: CASSPPGTSLGYEQYF; cdr3_nt: TGTGCCAGCTCACCGCCCGGGACTAGCCTGGGGTACGAGCAGTACTTC
j_call: TRBJ1-5; d_call: .; clone_size: .; v_call: TRBV7-2; cdr3_aa: CASSPGRATNQPQHF; cdr3_nt: TGTGCCAGCAGCCCCGGCAGAGCGACAAATCAGCCCCAGCATTTT
j_call: TRBJ2-2; d_call: TRBD2; clone_size: .; v_call: TRBV6-5; cdr3_aa: CASSYRRGTGELFF; cdr3_nt: TGTGCCAGCAGTTACAGGCGGGGGACCGGGGAGCTGTTTTTT
j_call: TRBJ2-1; d_call: .; clone_size: few; v_call: TRBV12-5; cdr3_aa: CASGYNEQFF; cdr3_nt: TGTGCTAGTGGTTACAATGAGCAGTTCTTC
j_call: TRBJ1-2; d_call: TRBD1; clone_size: .; v_call: TRBV25-1; cdr3_aa: CASSEWQGEGYTF; cdr3_nt: TGTGCCAGCAGTGAATGGCAGGGGGAAGGCTACACCTTC
j_call: TRBJ1-4; d_call: .; clone_size: .; v_call: TRBV6-4; cdr3_aa: CASSVEANEKLFF; cdr3_nt: TGTGCCAGCAGTGTTGAAGCTAATGAAAAACTGTTTTTT
j_call: TRBJ2-7; d_call: .; clone_size: .; v_call: TRBV10-3; cdr3_aa: CAITGDGAGLGEQYF; cdr3_nt: TGTGCCATCACCGGGGATGGGGCAGGGCTGGGCGAGCAGTACTTC
j_call: TRBJ1-6; d_call: .; clone_size: .; v_call: TRBV6-5; cdr3_aa: CASSYSSVLGNSPLHF; cdr3_nt: TGTGCCAGCAGTTACTCGAGCGTATTGGGTAATTCACCCCTCCACTTT
j_call: TRBJ2-2; d_call: .; clone_size: few; v_call: TRBV7-3; cdr3_aa: CASSSTLGAGELFF; cdr3_nt: TGTGCCAGCAGTTCTACCCTGGGGGCCGGGGAGCTGTTTTTT
j_call: TRBJ1-1; d_call: .; clone_size: .; v_call: TRBV7-2; cdr3_aa: CASSQRGLAEAFF; cdr3_nt: TGTGCCAGCAGCCAGAGGGGCTTAGCTGAAGCTTTCTTT
j_call: TRBJ2-7; d_call: .; clone_size: once; v_call: TRBV5-6; cdr3_aa: CASSSNRDYLTYEQYF; cdr3_nt: TGTGCCAGCAGCTCGAACAGGGACTACCTTACCTACGAGCAGTACTTC
j_call: TRBJ1-4; d_call: TRBD1; clone_size: .; v_call: TRBV2; cdr3_aa: CASSGRGTGNEKLFF; cdr3_nt: TGTGCCAGCAGCGGAAGGGGGACAGGGAATGAAAAACTGTTTTTT
j_call: TRBJ1-1; d_call: TRBD1; clone_size: .; v_call: TRBV6-1; cdr3_aa: CASSDRGRGGDTEAFF; cdr3_nt: TGTGCCAGCAGTGACAGGGGGCGCGGAGGGGACACTGAAGCTTTCTTT
j_call: TRBJ2-7; d_call: .; clone_size: .; v_call: TRBV7-9; cdr3_aa: CASSPTAASYEQYF; cdr3_nt: TGTGCCAGCAGCCCCACGGCCGCCTCCTACGAGCAGTACTTC
j_call: TRBJ1-6; d_call: TRBD1; clone_size: .; v_call: TRBV9; cdr3_aa: CASSPPGGNSPLHF; cdr3_nt: TGTGCCAGCAGTCCCCCAGGGGGTAATTCACCCCTCCACTTT
j_call: TRBJ2-6; d_call: .; clone_size: .; v_call: TRBV2; cdr3_aa: CASSEVRSSGANVLTF; cdr3_nt: TGTGCCAGCAGTGAAGTTAGGTCGTCTGGGGCCAACGTCCTGACTTTC
j_call: TRBJ2-6; d_call: .; clone_size: .; v_call: TRBV2; cdr3_aa: CASSGGYGANVLTF; cdr3_nt: TGTGCCAGCAGTGGGGGTTACGGGGCCAACGTCCTGACTTTC
j_call: TRBJ2-7; d_call: TRBD2; clone_size: few; v_call: TRBV5-1; cdr3_aa: CASSVTLAGGSSYEQYF; cdr3_nt: TGCGCCAGCAGCGTGACGCTAGCGGGGGGGAGCTCCTACGAGCAGTACTTC
j_call: TRBJ1-2; d_call: .; clone_size: few; v_call: TRBV4-1; cdr3_aa: CASSPRADYGYTF; cdr3_nt: TGCGCCAGCAGCCCACGGGCCGACTATGGCTACACCTTC
j_call: TRBJ1-3; d_call: TRBD1; clone_size: .; v_call: TRBV7-8; cdr3_aa: CASSFGQAGNTIYF; cdr3_nt: TGTGCCAGCAGCTTCGGACAGGCTGGAAACACCATATATTTT
j_call: TRBJ1-1; d_call: .; clone_size: .; v_call: TRBV7-2; cdr3_aa: CATSPGPNTEAFF; cdr3_nt: TGTGCCACCTCGCCCGGGCCGAACACTGAAGCTTTCTTT